Listed here are 17 T cell receptor beta chains from one sample, sequenced in a study of neoadjuvant anti-PD-1 for oral cavity cancer. Time point of the sample: after neoadjuvant nivolumab, at surgical resection. Profiled with immunoSEQ multiplex PCR; TCRdb holds only in-frame clones, not every one. The sample lists thousands of clones, around 67% seen once, with around 3.4% in the top ten. The specimen was PBMCs, collected after nivolumab (anti-PD-1) treatment. The source of these receptors is a person aged 40 to 85 with oral cavity squamous cell carcinoma.

The chain uses TRBV6-5 and TRBJ2-7; D gene ambiguous. Trimming removed 6 bases from V and 4 bases from J, with 19 bases in between. Germline V lookup: CDR1 MNHEY, CDR2 SVGAGI. The CDR3 runs 15 residues. CDR3 coding DNA: TGTGCCAGCAGCCCTCAGCCTATCCTTAGGTACGAGCAGTACTTC. The encoded protein is CASSPQPILRYEQYF.

CDR3 sequence (DNA): TGTGCCAGTAGTAGGTACCACATCGGGGGTGAGCAGTTCTTC. Residues: CASSRYHIGGEQFF. V usage is TRBV19 and J usage is TRBJ2-1, with D possibly matching TRBD2 (6 bases). V lost 4 bases to trimming and J lost 9 bases, with 16 bases between them. The germline CDR1 and CDR2 sequences are LNHDA and SQIVND (reference sequence). The CDR3 has 14 amino acids. The full variable domain, its missing parts supplied by reference TRBV19 and TRBJ2-1, is DGGITQSPKYLFRKEGQNVTLSCEQNLNHDAMYWYRQDPGQGLRLIYYSQIVNDFQKGDIAEGYSVSREKKESFPLTVTSAQKNPTAFYLCASSRYHIGGEQFFGPGTRLTVL.

The chain uses TRBV6-1 and TRBJ2-1; D unresolved. CDR1 MNHNS and CDR2 SASEGT come from the germline V gene. The CDR3 loop spans 10 amino acids. Trimming removed 4 bases at V and 10 bases at J, with 5 bases between. The CDR3 spells CASSVVEQFF. DNA for the CDR3: TGTGCCAGCAGTGTGGTCGAGCAGTTCTTC.

The CDR3 region is CASLRWGEGNQPQHF. The CDR3 DNA sequence: TGTGCCAGTTTAAGGTGGGGGGAAGGCAATCAGCCCCAGCATTTT. The chain combines TRBV5-8 with TRBJ1-5, with D maybe TRBD1 (5 bases). The germline V gene has CDR1 SGHTS and CDR2 YDEGEE. This CDR3 is 15 amino acids long. V was trimmed by 8 bases and J by 2 bases, leaving 17 bases between them.

This chain links TRBV19 with TRBJ2-1; 8 bases align to TRBD2. From germline, CDR1 is LNHDA and CDR2 SQIVND (reference sequence). Trimming removed 10 bases from V and 1 base from J; junction bases left unmatched: 9. This CDR3 has 15 amino acids. CDR3 region: CAIRGGYKSYNEQFF. The CDR3 bases are TGTGCCATTCGGGGGGGGTACAAATCCTACAATGAGCAGTTCTTC. Full variable domain (outside the CDR3, taken from reference TRBV19 and TRBJ2-1): DGGITQSPKYLFRKEGQNVTLSCEQNLNHDAMYWYRQDPGQGLRLIYYSQIVNDFQKGDIAEGYSVSREKKESFPLTVTSAQKNPTAFYLCAIRGGYKSYNEQFFGPGTRLTVL.

This clone was seen a handful of times. This chain uses TRBV5-1 with TRBJ2-5; 7 bases fit TRBD1. CDR1 is SGHRS, CDR2 YFSETQ, per germline. This CDR3 comprises 16 residues. After removal of 4 bases from V and 4 bases from J, the junction contained 13 bases not matched to a gene. The CDR3 bases are TGCGCCAGCAGCCGACTTTTGGGACAGTCCCTAGAGACCCAGTACTTC. Its protein product is CASSRLLGQSLETQYF.

This chain connects TRBV30 to TRBJ1-3, with D uncertain. The V and J ends lost 3 bases and 4 bases respectively, with 4 bases between them. This CDR3 spans 11 amino acids. Germline V gene lookup returns CDR1 GTSNPN and CDR2 SVGIG (reference sequence). The CDR3 coding sequence is TGTGCCTGGAGAACAGGAAACACCATATATTTT. Translated: CAWRTGNTIYF.

V and J are TRBV6-1 and TRBJ2-5, with 10 bases lining up with TRBD1. Per the germline V gene, CDR1 is MNHNS and CDR2 is SASEGT. Trimming removed 4 bases from V and 4 bases from J; junction bases left unmatched: 0. The CDR3 sequence is 13 residues long. This CDR3 reads CASSGTGGETQYF. Written as DNA, the CDR3 is TGTGCCAGCAGTGGGACAGGGGGAGAGACCCAGTACTTC.

The chain uses TRBV9 and TRBJ1-2; possible D gene TRBD1, 5 bases. This CDR3 spans 14 amino acids. The V end was cut by 3 bases, the J end by 4 bases, with 13 bases between. Germline CDR1 reads SGDLS; CDR2 reads YYNGEE. The CDR3 DNA is TGTGCCAGCAGCGACCTGGGGGAGGTCTATGGCTACACCTTC. This translates into CASSDLGEVYGYTF.

The chain employs TRBV7-6 and TRBJ2-7; 8 nucleotides agree with TRBD1. The germline CDR1 and CDR2 sequences are SGHVS and FNYEAQ. This CDR3 comprises 13 residues. V lost 5 bases to trimming and J lost 6 bases; unmatched junction nucleotides: 6. The CDR3 nucleotides read TGTGCCAGCAGCCAGGACAGGGCCAGCGAGCAGTACTTC. Translating it yields CASSQDRASEQYF.

This rearrangement joins TRBV30 to TRBJ1-4; D is ambiguous. V lost 3 bases, J lost 13 bases, and 18 bases lay in between. The CDR3 contains 13 residues. The germline gives CDR1 GTSNPN, CDR2 SVGIG (reference sequence). The CDR3 region is CAWSGTREGALFF. DNA for the CDR3: TGTGCCTGGAGCGGCACCCGGGAGGGCGCACTGTTTTTT.

The V and J genes are TRBV18 and TRBJ2-7, with D possibly matching TRBD1 (6 bases). Trimming took off 2 bases at V and 3 bases at J, with 8 bases between the two ends. The CDR3 loop spans 13 amino acids. Germline V gene sequence: CDR1 KGHSH, CDR2 LQKENI. For the CDR3, the DNA is TGTGCCAGCTCACCAGGACAGCACTACGAGCAGTACTTC. Translated: CASSPGQHYEQYF.

The gene calls are TRBV5-1 and TRBJ2-7, with unresolved D. V lost 4 bases and J 3 bases, leaving 17 bases between the germline ends. This CDR3 comprises 15 residues. CDR1 and CDR2 (germline): SGHRS, YFSETQ. The CDR3 loop reads CASSPLSGFDYEQYF. The CDR3 region has the DNA TGCGCCAGCAGCCCTCTTTCGGGTTTTGACTACGAGCAGTACTTC.

This clone was found a few times. This chain connects TRBV5-6 to TRBJ1-5, with D uncertain. The CDR3 is 12 amino acids. The germline gives CDR1 SGHDT, CDR2 YYEEEE. V shed 0 bases and J shed 7 bases, with 5 bases lying between them. The CDR3 sequence is CASSLDGQPQHF. The DNA of the CDR3 is TGTGCCAGCAGCTTGGACGGGCAGCCCCAGCATTTT.

The chain has TRBV4-3 and TRBJ1-4; 8 bases are a match to TRBD1. The trim removed 0 bases at V and 8 bases at J, leaving 8 bases unmatched. From germline, CDR1 is LGHNA and CDR2 YSLEER. The CDR3 loop spans 16 amino acids. The CDR3 DNA reads as TGCGCCAGCAGCCAAGATCGAGACAGGGGAGTGGAAAAACTGTTTTTT. This gives the protein CASSQDRDRGVEKLFF.

A few counts support this clone. The chain uses TRBV19 and TRBJ2-5, with TRBD1 identical over 9 bases. The V and J ends lost 5 bases and 2 bases, in that order; junction bases with no gene match: 6. The length of the CDR3 is 15 residues. Germline-derived CDR1 and CDR2 are LNHDA and SQIVND (reference sequence). The CDR3 nucleotides read TGTGCCAGTAGTCCCCGGGACAGGGCGCAAGAGACCCAGTACTTC. Translation gives CASSPRDRAQETQYF. The whole variable domain, filled in from reference TRBV19 and TRBJ2-5, reads DGGITQSPKYLFRKEGQNVTLSCEQNLNHDAMYWYRQDPGQGLRLIYYSQIVNDFQKGDIAEGYSVSREKKESFPLTVTSAQKNPTAFYLCASSPRDRAQETQYFGPGTRLLVL.

This clone was seen only once. The chain is built from TRBV2 and TRBJ1-5; D call uncertain. Trimming took off 4 bases at V and 3 bases at J, with 4 bases between the two ends. The CDR3 sequence is 12 residues long. The germline V gene has CDR1 SNHLY and CDR2 FYNNEI. The CDR3 DNA reads as TGTGCCAGCAGTGGTAACAATCAGCCCCAGCATTTT. It encodes CASSGNNQPQHF.